This is a list of T cell receptor beta chains from one sample in a study of cytomegalovirus exposure and HLA in healthy donors. TCRdb keeps only in-frame clones here, not all; method: immunoSEQ multiplex PCR. The sample lists 150,000 to 200,000 clones, 70% to 80% occurring once. Sequencing was carried out using PBMCs. The origin of the receptors is a woman aged 45-65 years in good health and CMV-seronegative. The CDR3 runs from the conserved cysteine through the conserved F or W. A D gene is named only where the DNA matches it firmly. The size of a clone is reported for some rows only, either as once, few or many, or as a class for expanded clones.

d_gene | abundance | j_gene | v_gene | CDR3nt | CDR3aa
- | - | TRBJ2-6 | TRBV6-5 | TGTGCCAGCAGTTACTTCCGAGGCTCTGGGGCCAACGTCCTGACTTTC | CASSYFRGSGANVLTF
- | once | TRBJ1-2 | TRBV4-1 | TGCGCCAGCAGCCAAGAAAAGGGCAGTCCGGGGAATATCTATGGCTACACCTTC | CASSQEKGSPGNIYGYTF
- | - | TRBJ1-1 | TRBV7-8 | TGTGCCAGCAGCTCAGGACAGAGAATGAACACTGAAGCTTTCTTT | CASSSGQRMNTEAFF
- | once | TRBJ1-6 | TRBV7-2 | TGTGCCAGCACCCTGGGAGGGTGGAATTCACCCCTCCACTTT | CASTLGGWNSPLHF
TRBD1 | - | TRBJ2-7 | TRBV6-5 | TGTGCCAGCAGTTACTCTGGGACAGGGCACCACGAGCAGTACTTC | CASSYSGTGHHEQYF
TRBD1 | few | TRBJ2-7 | TRBV4-1 | TGCGCCAGCAGCCAACCAGGGGGCGGGTACGAGCAGTACTTC | CASSQPGGGYEQYF
TRBD2 | - | TRBJ2-7 | TRBV11-3 | TGTGCCAGCAGCCTACGGGGGGACGAGCAGTACTTC | CASSLRGDEQYF
TRBD2 | - | TRBJ2-2 | TRBV9 | TGTGCCAGCAGCGTAGGGGGAGGGCTCGGCACCGGGGAGCTGTTTTTT | CASSVGGGLGTGELFF
- | few | TRBJ1-2 | TRBV7-3 | TGTGCCAGCAGCTTAGGGCAGAACTATGGCTACACCTTC | CASSLGQNYGYTF
TRBD1 | - | TRBJ1-1 | TRBV18 | TGTGCCAGCTCACCAACGACAGGGGAGGTCAACACTGAAGCTTTCTTT | CASSPTTGEVNTEAFF
TRBD1 | - | TRBJ1-1 | TRBV9 | TGTGCCAGCAGCGTAGAGGGGGCCGGGCCTGAAGCTTTCTTT | CASSVEGAGPEAFF
- | - | TRBJ1-2 | TRBV7-9 | TGTGCCAGCCTAGGACAGACCGAAACTAACTATGGCTACACCTTC | CASLGQTETNYGYTF
- | - | TRBJ1-2 | TRBV5-1 | TGCGCCAGCAGCTTGTGGGGGGGCCTGGGGAATAATGGCTACACCTTC | CASSLWGGLGNNGYTF
TRBD2 | - | TRBJ2-1 | TRBV2 | TGTGCCAGCAGGGCGGGAGAGGAGCAGTTCTTC | CASRAGEEQFF
- | - | TRBJ2-3 | TRBV9 | TGTGCCAGCAGCGTAGGCGGCGGGGCCCCCACAGATACGCAGTATTTT | CASSVGGGAPTDTQYF
TRBD1 | few | TRBJ1-3 | TRBV5-4 | TGTGCCAGCAGCTTGGCCGACAGGGTCTCTGGAAACACCATATATTTT | CASSLADRVSGNTIYF
- | few | TRBJ2-1 | TRBV6-4 | TGTGCCAGCAGTGAAGGACTAATCAATGAGCAGTTCTTC | CASSEGLINEQFF
TRBD2 | - | TRBJ2-1 | TRBV6-5 | TGTGCCAGCAGCCTAGCGGCCGGGGAATTTATTGAGCAGTTCTTC | CASSLAAGEFIEQFF
- | - | TRBJ2-3 | TRBV6-5 | TGTGCCAGCAGTTACTCCCCTCGGGAGCTAAAGGATACGCAGTATTTT | CASSYSPRELKDTQYF
TRBD1 | - | TRBJ2-5 | TRBV6-5 | TGTGCCAGCAGCCGAGGGACAGCCCAAGAGACCCAGTACTTC | CASSRGTAQETQYF
- | - | TRBJ2-3 | TRBV20-1 | TGCAGTGGTGACGGGACAGATACGCAGTATTTT | CSGDGTDTQYF
TRBD2 | - | TRBJ2-7 | TRBV9 | TGTGCCAGCAGCGTATTGGGGGGGAGGGGCGACGAGCAGTACTTC | CASSVLGGRGDEQYF